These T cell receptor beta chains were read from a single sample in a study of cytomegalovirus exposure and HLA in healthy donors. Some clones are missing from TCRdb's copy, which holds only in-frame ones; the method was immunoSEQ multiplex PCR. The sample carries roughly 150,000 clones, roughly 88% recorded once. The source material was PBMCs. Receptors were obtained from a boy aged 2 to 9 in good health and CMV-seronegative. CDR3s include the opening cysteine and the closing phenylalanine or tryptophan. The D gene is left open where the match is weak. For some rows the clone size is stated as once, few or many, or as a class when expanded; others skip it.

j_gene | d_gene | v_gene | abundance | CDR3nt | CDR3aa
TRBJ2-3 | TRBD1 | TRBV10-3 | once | TGTGCCACCTCTGGACAGGGGGACACAGATACGCAGTATTTT | CATSGQGDTDTQYF
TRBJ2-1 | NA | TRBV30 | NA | TGTGCCTGGAGTGTAGGGCTAGGGGGTTACAATGAGCAGTTCTTC | CAWSVGLGGYNEQFF
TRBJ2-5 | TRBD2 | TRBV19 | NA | TGTGCCAGTAGTATAGCTGGACTAGCGGGGGGAGAGACCCAGTACTTC | CASSIAGLAGGETQYF
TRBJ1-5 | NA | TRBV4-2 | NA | TGTGCCAGCAGCCAACTTCGTGGGGGAGGGCAGCCCCAGCATTTT | CASSQLRGGGQPQHF
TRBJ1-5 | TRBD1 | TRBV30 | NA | TGTGCCTGGGGACAGGGGGCCAATCAGCCCCAGCATTTT | CAWGQGANQPQHF
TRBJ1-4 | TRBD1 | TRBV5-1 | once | TGCGCCAGCAGCAGGGGCAGGGGGCCTAATGAAAAACTGTTTTTT | CASSRGRGPNEKLFF
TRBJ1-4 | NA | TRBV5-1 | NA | TGCGCCAGCAGCTTTGGGGGGGCTACTAATGAAAAACTGTTTTTT | CASSFGGATNEKLFF
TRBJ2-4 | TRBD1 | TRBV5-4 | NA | TGTGCCAGCAGCCGGGACAGGAGTAAAAACATTCAGTACTTC | CASSRDRSKNIQYF
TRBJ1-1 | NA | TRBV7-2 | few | TGTGCCAGCAGCTTACTAACGATCCCTGAAGCTTTCTTT | CASSLLTIPEAFF
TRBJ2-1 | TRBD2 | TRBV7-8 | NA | TGTGCCAGCAGCTTAGTAGCGGGAGTGTTAGTTGAGCAGTTCTTC | CASSLVAGVLVEQFF
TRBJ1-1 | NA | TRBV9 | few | TGTGCCAGCAGCGAAGCAGGGTTAGCCACTGAAGCTTTCTTT | CASSEAGLATEAFF
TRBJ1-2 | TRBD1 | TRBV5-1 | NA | TGCGCCAGCAGCTTGTCCGACAGGGGTCTTCCGACCTTC | CASSLSDRGLPTF
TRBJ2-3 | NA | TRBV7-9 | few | TGTGCCAGCAGCAGGGGTTTGGATACGCAGTATTTT | CASSRGLDTQYF
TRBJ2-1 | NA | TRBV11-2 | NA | TGTGCCAGCAGCCCGCGCGAAAATGAGCAGTTCTTC | CASSPRENEQFF
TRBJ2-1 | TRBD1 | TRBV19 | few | TGTGCCAGTAGTATAGGGGGGACAGGTGAGCAGTTCTTC | CASSIGGTGEQFF
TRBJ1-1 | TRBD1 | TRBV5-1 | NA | TGCGCCAGCAGCAGGGACAGAAACACTGAAGCTTTCTTT | CASSRDRNTEAFF
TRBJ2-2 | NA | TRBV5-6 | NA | TGTGCCAGCAGCTTACTAGCGAACACCGGGGAGCTGTTTTTT | CASSLLANTGELFF
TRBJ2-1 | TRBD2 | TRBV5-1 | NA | TGCGCCAGCAGCTTACGCCCTAGCGGGGGGGAAAATGAGCAGTTCTTC | CASSLRPSGGENEQFF
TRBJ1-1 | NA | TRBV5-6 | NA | TGTGCCAGCAGCTGGGGGGACGGTGAAGCTTTCTTT | CASSWGDGEAFF
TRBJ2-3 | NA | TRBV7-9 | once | TGTGCCAGCAGCTTAGACAGGAACACAGATACGCAGTATTTT | CASSLDRNTDTQYF
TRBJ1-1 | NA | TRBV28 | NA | TGTGCCAGCAGTTTACAGGGGCGAATGGAAGCTTTCTTT | CASSLQGRMEAFF
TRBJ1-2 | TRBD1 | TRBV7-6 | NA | TGTGCCAGCAGCTTGCCAGACAGGGGGCGCATAGCAGACTATGGCTACACCTTC | CASSLPDRGRIADYGYTF
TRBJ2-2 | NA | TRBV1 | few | TGCACCAGCAGCCAAGATCCTGGAGGTCTCGCGATTTCGGGCGGGGAGCTGTTTTTT | CTSSQDPGGLAISGGELFF
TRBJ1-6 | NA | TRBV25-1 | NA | TGTGCCAACAGTGACTGGGCCAGCTCCTATAATTCACCCCTCCACTTT | CANSDWASSYNSPLHF
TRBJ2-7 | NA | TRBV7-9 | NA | TGTGCCAGCAGCCAGGACAGCAGATCCTACGAGCAGTACTTC | CASSQDSRSYEQYF
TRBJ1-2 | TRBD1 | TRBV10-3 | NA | TGTGCCATCAGTAAGGACAGGGAGTATGGCTACACCTTC | CAISKDREYGYTF